The sequence of this T cell receptor beta chain was determined in a study of blood T cell repertoires in COVID-19. As for the study in general: Specimens from acute and convalescent COVID-19 originated in the United States, Italy and Spain. PBMCs, B-cell-depleted T cells, or T cells were the source of the cDNA or gDNA that made up the material.

The table lists this clone with many counts. Under the authors' procedure: Reference gene primer amplification gave estimated nucleated cell counts. Here immunoSEQ multiplex PCR was the method, and the copy in TCRdb shows in-frame clones only, minus some. That table supplies the V and J calls and clone size; D and trimming were determined from the DNA. The data show around 120,000 clones, 70% to 80% seen once. CDR3 size: 16 residues. Germline V CDR1 and CDR2: MNHNS, SASEGT. Trimming cost V 1 base and J 10 bases, with 20 bases left between them. The sequenced sample consisted of peripheral blood. This sequence originates from a man in his 70s with active or convalescent COVID-19. The rearrangement joins TRBV6-1 to TRBJ2-1, with a weak D call TRBD1 (5 bases). As DNA, the CDR3 is TGTGCCAGCAGTGAAGTAAGTACTCGACCGTCAGGGGAGCAGTTCTTC. Residues: CASSEVSTRPSGEQFF.